The T cell receptor beta chain described here comes from a study of low-dose radiotherapy and immunotherapy resistance in tumors. In the study overall: Ipilimumab 1 mg/kg every six weeks, together with nivolumab 240 mg every two weeks, was given intravenously to patients.

There are 14 residues in the CDR3. Germline-derived CDR1 and CDR2 are SEHNR and FQNEAQ (reference sequence). V was cut by 6 bases and J by 3 bases, with 12 bases left in between. This clonotype appeared many times. Both TCRalpha and TCRbeta chains were reverse transcribed with V-gene-specific primers. TCRs were amplified for approximately 21 PCR cycles with a constant-region primer and V-primer adapter. TCRdb reprocessed the reads via MiXCR and lists one record per CDR3 protein. The sample shows tens of thousands of distinct CDR3 sequences, over 15% of them seen only once. Time point described: before trial treatment. Advanced solid tumors lacking tumor-infiltrating lymphocytes characterized eligible patients.

The sequencing here drew on PBMCs, taken before treatment. The chain couples TRBV7-9 to TRBJ1-5; D not resolved. This receptor was obtained from a male donor with prostate cancer. The CDR3 protein is CASSQNSDNQPQHF. CDR3 DNA sequence: TGTGCCAGCAGTCAGAACAGCGACAATCAGCCCCAGCATTTT.